The sequence of this T cell receptor beta chain was determined in a study of T cell responses to AZD1222 COVID-19 vaccine. Some clones are missing from TCRdb's copy, which holds only in-frame ones; the method was immunoSEQ multiplex PCR. The sample yields about 180,000 clones, about 91% seen once. About this clone itself: Its antigen remains unidentified.

V lost 6 bases to trimming and J lost 3 bases, with 9 bases between them. CDR1 is LNHDA and CDR2 is SQIVND in the germline V gene (reference sequence). The CDR3 has 14 amino acids. Findings of the study overall: White British ancestry dominated among donors, who included more females, and clonal diversity was possibly underestimated.

The chain joins TRBV19 to TRBJ2-6, with D possibly matching TRBD2 (5 bases). This clonotype originated in an adult in good health. Sequenced here: peripheral blood, sampled on day 0 of AZD1222 vaccination. This chain's CDR3 is CASSPGFGANVLTF. DNA of the CDR3: TGTGCCAGTAGCCCGGGGTTTGGGGCCAACGTCCTGACTTTC.